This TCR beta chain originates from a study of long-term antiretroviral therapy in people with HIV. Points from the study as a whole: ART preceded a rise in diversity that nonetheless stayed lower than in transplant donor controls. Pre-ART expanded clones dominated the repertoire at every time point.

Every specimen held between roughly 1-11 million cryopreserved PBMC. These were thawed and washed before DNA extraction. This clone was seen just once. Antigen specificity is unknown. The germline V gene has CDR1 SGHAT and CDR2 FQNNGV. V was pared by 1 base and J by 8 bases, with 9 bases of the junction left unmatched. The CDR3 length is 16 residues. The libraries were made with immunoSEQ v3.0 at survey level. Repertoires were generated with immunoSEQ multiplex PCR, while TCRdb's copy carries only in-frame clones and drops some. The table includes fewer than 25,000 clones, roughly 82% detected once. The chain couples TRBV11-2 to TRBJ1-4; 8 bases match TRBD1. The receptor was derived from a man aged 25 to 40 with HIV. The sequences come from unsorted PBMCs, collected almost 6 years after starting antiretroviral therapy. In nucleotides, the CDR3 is TGTGCCAGCAGCTTAGCTGGGGGACAGGCAGGGGAAAAACTGTTTTTT. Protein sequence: CASSLAGGQAGEKLFF.